The next 32 T cell receptor beta chains were all read from a single sample in a study of shared clonotypes between healthy human individuals. Using immunoSEQ multiplex PCR, the repertoire was profiled, and TCRdb retains in-frame clones only, with some absent. The sample contains just over 2,000,000 clones, approximately 94% of which appear only once. Naive CD8 populations comprised CD45RO-negative cells positively selected for CCR7, excluding terminally differentiated effector memory CD45RA+ cells. What was sequenced was naive CD8+ T cells sorted from blood. These receptors were collected from a man between 18 and 29 years old in good health.

The chain uses TRBV15 and TRBJ2-7, with 8 bases lining up with TRBD1. From germline, CDR1 is LNHNV and CDR2 YYDKDF (reference sequence). After removal of 1 base from V and 6 bases from J, the junction contained 8 bases not matched to a gene. The CDR3 sequence is 15 residues long. CDR3 amino acids: CATSRGRTGIGEQYF. CDR3 sequence (DNA): TGTGCCACCAGCAGAGGACGGACAGGGATCGGCGAGCAGTACTTC.

A word on this clone: In the same sample, other DNA sequences code for this CDR3. The chain has TRBV6-1 and TRBJ2-7; TRBD1 might be the D (5 bases). Germline lookup yields CDR1 MNHNS and CDR2 SASEGT. The CDR3 extends over 13 amino acids. Trimming removed 3 bases at V and 2 bases at J, with 8 bases between. CDR3 nucleotide sequence: TGTGCCAGCAGTGAGGGCAGGGCCTACGAGCAGTACTTC. Translating gives CASSEGRAYEQYF.

The V gene is TRBV2, the J gene TRBJ2-7, with D possibly TRBD2 on 5 matching bases. The CDR3 extends over 14 amino acids. In germline, CDR1 is SNHLY, CDR2 FYNNEI. V lost 7 bases, J lost 6 bases, and 19 bases lay in between. CDR3 residues: CASIDWTGAGEQYF. DNA of the CDR3: TGTGCCAGCATTGATTGGACTGGTGCGGGCGAGCAGTACTTC.

The genes are TRBV5-1 and TRBJ2-7, with a weak D call TRBD1 (5 bases). This CDR3 has 14 residues. Germline V lookup: CDR1 SGHRS, CDR2 YFSETQ. V dropped 4 bases and J dropped 3 bases, with 14 bases sitting between them. The CDR3 coding sequence is TGCGCCAGCAGCCCGGCAGGGCAGGACTACGAGCAGTACTTC. This encodes CASSPAGQDYEQYF.

The CDR3 nucleotides are TGTGCCAGCAGCTTAGAATACCAGGGGGCAGAAGGCGCCAACGTCCTGACTTTC. Its translation: CASSLEYQGAEGANVLTF. The chain couples TRBV11-2 to TRBJ2-6, with 8 bases lining up with TRBD1. CDR1 and CDR2 (germline): SGHAT, FQNNGV. The trim removed 0 bases at V and 7 bases at J, leaving 11 bases unmatched. CDR3 length equals 18 residues.

This rearrangement joins TRBV27 to TRBJ2-7, with D possibly TRBD1 on 6 matching bases. The CDR3 has 17 amino acids. Germline V gene lookup returns CDR1 MNHEY and CDR2 SMNVEV (reference sequence). V lost 5 bases, J lost 1 base, and 21 bases lay in between. The DNA of the CDR3 is TGTGCCAGCAGTCCCTCCGCGGGCGACAGGAGGTCCTACGAGCAGTACTTC. It encodes CASSPSAGDRRSYEQYF.

The chain has TRBV30 and TRBJ2-3, with D hard to call. CDR1 and CDR2 (germline): GTSNPN, SVGIG (reference sequence). V was shortened by 1 base and J by 0 bases, with 8 bases between the two germline ends. The CDR3 is 14 residues long. The chain's CDR3 is CAWSGGFSTDTQYF. DNA for the CDR3: TGTGCCTGGAGTGGAGGATTTAGCACAGATACGCAGTATTTT.

The chain employs TRBV6-1 and TRBJ2-1, with 12 nucleotides matching TRBD2. CDR1 is MNHNS and CDR2 is SASEGT in the germline V gene. The CDR3 sequence is 15 residues long. The V and J ends lost 4 bases and 8 bases, in that order; junction bases with no gene match: 6. CDR3 sequence: CASSARLAGVYEQFF. Written as DNA, the CDR3 is TGTGCCAGCAGTGCGAGACTAGCGGGAGTGTATGAGCAGTTCTTC.

This clone was seen a few times. V gene TRBV11-2 combines with J gene TRBJ1-6; D is undetermined. The germline V gene has CDR1 SGHAT and CDR2 FQNNGV. The CDR3 totals 16 residues. The V gene lost 3 bases and the J gene lost 5 bases, with 14 bases spanning the gap. CDR3 DNA sequence: TGTGCCAGCAGCTTCCAAGCAGGTGACCATAATTCACCCCTCCACTTT. As protein: CASSFQAGDHNSPLHF.

The chain joins TRBV19 to TRBJ1-1, with D hard to call. Trimming removed 3 bases from V and 0 bases from J, with 5 bases in between. The CDR3 has 13 amino acids. The germline CDR1 and CDR2 sequences are LNHDA and SQIVND (reference sequence). As DNA, the CDR3 is TGTGCCAGTAGTATGACGGTGAACACTGAAGCTTTCTTT. Translating gives CASSMTVNTEAFF.

This chain joins TRBV5-1 and TRBJ2-5; D might be TRBD1 (5 bases). The ends were cut back, 7 bases at V and 2 bases at J, with 15 bases in the middle. The CDR3 spans 14 residues. Germline V gene lookup returns CDR1 SGHRS and CDR2 YFSETQ. The CDR3 region has the DNA TGCGCCAGCTCCAGTCAGGGATTTCAAGAGACCCAGTACTTC. As protein: CASSSQGFQETQYF.

This clone has a handful of counts. The rearrangement joins TRBV5-6 to TRBJ2-1; D is uncertain. The length of the CDR3 is 12 residues. Germline lookup yields CDR1 SGHDT and CDR2 YYEEEE. Trimming removed 0 bases from V and 4 bases from J, with 2 bases in between. CDR3 residues: CASSLVYNEQFF. DNA for the CDR3: TGTGCCAGCAGCTTGGTTTACAATGAGCAGTTCTTC.

J is TRBJ2-7 and V is TRBV5-4, with D tentatively TRBD1 or TRBD2 (5 bases each). Trimming pared 1 base from V and 2 bases from J, leaving 13 bases between. Germline assignment: CDR1 SGHNT and CDR2 YYREEE (reference sequence). The CDR3 runs to 15 residues. Here the CDR3 reads CASSLILGTAYEQYF. As DNA, the CDR3 is TGTGCCAGCAGCTTGATTTTAGGGACCGCCTACGAGCAGTACTTC.

The gene calls are TRBV10-3 and TRBJ2-1, with TRBD2 matching 7 bases. With V trimmed by 9 bases and J by 6 bases, 2 bases remained unmatched. This CDR3 region has 11 residues. Germline CDR1 ENHRY, CDR2 SYGVKD. The CDR3 DNA follows: TGTGCCATAAGCGGGGCCAATGAGCAGTTCTTC. Translated: CAISGANEQFF.

In the case of this clone: A much larger clone lies one base from this, so it may be a read error. The chain carries TRBV7-9 and TRBJ1-1; D is perhaps TRBD1 (5 bases). The CDR3 has 12 amino acids. CDR1 is SEHNR and CDR2 is FQNEAQ in the germline V gene (reference sequence). Trimming stripped 4 bases from V and 3 bases from J, with 6 bases between. CDR3 loop: CASSWGDTEAFF. CDR3 in DNA: TGTGCCAGCAGCTGGGGGGACACTGAAGCTTTCTTT.

For this clone: One end of the junction does not line up with germline, which may come from a read error. This chain connects TRBV7-9 to TRBJ2-1, with TRBD1 matching 10 bases. Germline CDR1 reads SEHNR; CDR2 reads FQNEAQ (reference sequence). The CDR3 has 15 residues. The CDR3 sequence: CASSLVGTGAKGQFF. CDR3 sequence (DNA): TGTGCCAGCAGTTTAGTCGGGACAGGGGCTAAGGGGCAGTTCTTC.

This clone showed up just once. Other DNA sequences in this specimen translate into the identical CDR3. This chain uses TRBV10-3 with TRBJ1-1; maybe TRBD1 (5 bases). Germline V CDR1 and CDR2: ENHRY, SYGVKD. CDR3 size: 13 residues. V dropped 6 bases and J dropped 3 bases, with 11 bases sitting between them. The CDR3: CAIRKTGDTEAFF. As DNA, the CDR3 is TGTGCCATCAGGAAAACAGGTGACACTGAAGCTTTCTTT.

This clone was found once. V is TRBV6-6 and J is TRBJ1-1, with TRBD1 as a possible D gene (6 bases). Germline-derived CDR1 and CDR2 are MNHNY and SVGAGI (reference sequence). CDR3 length: 13 amino acids. The V end lost 4 bases, the J end lost 5 bases, and 11 bases lay between the germline ends. The CDR3 loop is CASSFPGDTEAFF. The DNA of the CDR3 is TGTGCCAGCAGTTTCCCAGGGGATACTGAAGCTTTCTTT.

CDR3 loop: CAARDRKIEKLFF. CDR3 in DNA: TGTGCCGCCCGGGACAGGAAAATCGAAAAACTGTTTTTT. The chain is built from TRBV2 and TRBJ1-4; 8 bases line up with TRBD1. This CDR3 region has 13 residues. Germline V gene data show CDR1 as SNHLY and CDR2 as FYNNEI. With 11 bases clipped from V and 8 bases from J, the junction kept 10 bases outside the gene matches.

The rearrangement joins TRBV19 to TRBJ1-1; no definite D call. The CDR3 is 15 amino acids. CDR1 LNHDA and CDR2 SQIVND come from the germline V gene (reference sequence). Trimming stripped 0 bases from V and 5 bases from J, with 13 bases between. In nucleotides, the CDR3 is TGTGCCAGTAGTATAGATCCAGGAGTAGGGACTGAAGCTTTCTTT. This codes for CASSIDPGVGTEAFF.

Regarding this clone: The same CDR3 can be traced to other DNA sequences in this sample. The V gene is TRBV28, the J gene TRBJ1-6, with a weak D call TRBD1 (5 bases). V lost 1 base and J 10 bases, leaving 8 bases between the germline ends. This CDR3 is built from 13 residues. CDR1 and CDR2 (germline): MDHEN, SYDVKM. CDR3 in DNA: TGTGCCAGCAGTTTATTGGGGGGGTCACCCCTCCACTTT. As protein: CASSLLGGSPLHF.

Remarks on this clone: The same CDR3 is also encoded by other DNA sequences in this sample. The chain is built from TRBV27 and TRBJ1-1; maybe TRBD1 (6 bases). The length of the CDR3 is 14 residues. The V gene lost 6 bases and the J gene lost 0 bases, with 11 bases spanning the gap. Germline lookup yields CDR1 MNHEY and CDR2 SMNVEV (reference sequence). The CDR3 sequence: CASSSGVLNTEAFF. CDR3 nucleotides: TGTGCCAGCAGCTCAGGGGTTTTGAACACTGAAGCTTTCTTT.

The rearrangement joins TRBV7-9 to TRBJ1-5, with a weak D call TRBD1 (5 bases). This CDR3 contains 16 residues. CDR1 and CDR2 (germline): SEHNR, FQNEAQ (reference sequence). Trimming took 4 bases from V and 4 from J, leaving 17 bases between them. DNA of the CDR3: TGTGCCAGCAGCTCCACGGACGGGACGACGAATCAGCCCCAGCATTTT. Translated, it gives CASSSTDGTTNQPQHF. The full variable domain, in which reference TRBV7-9 and TRBJ1-5 provide the parts outside the CDR3, is DTGVSQNPRHKITKRGQNVTFRCDPISEHNRLYWYRQTLGQGPEFLTYFQNEAQLEKSRLLSDRFSAERPKGSFSTLEIQRTEQGDSAMYLCASSSTDGTTNQPQHFGDGTRLSIL.

This chain joins TRBV29-1 and TRBJ2-2, with D unresolved. Deletions cut 7 bases from V and 1 base from J, with 7 bases between. CDR1 and CDR2 (germline): SQVTM, ANQGSEA. This CDR3 is built from 12 residues. The DNA of the CDR3 is TGCAGCGCCTGGGAGAACACCGGGGAGCTGTTTTTT. Its translation is CSAWENTGELFF.

Comments on this clone: Sequence at one end of the junction differs from germline and may be a read error. The CDR3 DNA reads TGTGCTAGCAGCTTCGACCGCCTCGAGACCCAGTACTTC. Its translation: CASSFDRLETQYF. The chain joins TRBV7-7 to TRBJ2-5; D uncertain. The germline CDR1 and CDR2 sequences are SSHAT and FNYEAQ (reference sequence). This CDR3 has 13 residues. The full variable domain, rest sourced from reference TRBV7-7 and TRBJ2-5, is GAGVSQSPRYKVTKRGQDVTLRCDPISSHATLYWYQQALGQGPEFLTYFNYEAQPDKSGLPSDRFSAERPEGSISTLTIQRTEQRDSAMYRCASSFDRLETQYFGPGTRLLVL.

V gene TRBV4-1 combines with J gene TRBJ2-4; 9 nucleotides line up with TRBD1. The CDR3 runs to 13 residues. The V segment lost 7 bases and the J segment 6 bases; nucleotides outside the gene matches: 4. Germline V gene lookup returns CDR1 MGHRA and CDR2 YSYEKL. The CDR3 region has the DNA TGCGCCAGCAAGGGACAGGGCACAAACATTCAGTACTTC. Translation: CASKGQGTNIQYF.

A word on this clone: Other DNA sequences in the same sample also yield this CDR3. V gene TRBV7-6 combines with J gene TRBJ2-3; 9 positions match TRBD2. From germline, CDR1 is SGHVS and CDR2 FNYEAQ. The V gene end was trimmed by 3 bases and the J gene end by 4 bases; junction bases not matched to a gene: 2. The CDR3 has 14 residues. The CDR3 bases are TGTGCCAGCAGCTTGGGCGGGGGGGCAGATACGCAGTATTTT. Translation gives CASSLGGGADTQYF.

A note on this clone: Other DNA sequences within the sample encode an identical CDR3. The chain has TRBV5-5 and TRBJ2-7; no clear D. The germline V and J ends were trimmed by 1 base and 4 bases, with 6 bases remaining between them. Germline V gene sequence: CDR1 SGHKS, CDR2 YYEKEE (reference sequence). This CDR3 has 12 residues. The CDR3 sequence: CASSLSGYEQYF. CDR3 in DNA: TGTGCCAGCAGCTTGAGTGGGTACGAGCAGTACTTC.

The chain uses TRBV10-3 and TRBJ1-2; D gene unclear. The V gene's germline CDR1 is ENHRY and CDR2 SYGVKD. The V gene lost 4 bases and the J gene lost 6 bases, with 18 bases spanning the gap. The CDR3 totals 15 residues. The CDR3 protein is CAISVASDLLDGYTF. The CDR3 DNA follows: TGTGCCATCAGTGTAGCCTCCGACTTATTGGATGGCTACACCTTC.

The genes are TRBV4-1 and TRBJ2-7; D uncertain. The length of the CDR3 is 15 residues. Trimming took off 1 base at V and 3 bases at J, with 13 bases between the two ends. Looked up from germline, CDR1 is MGHRA and CDR2 is YSYEKL. The CDR3 coding sequence is TGCGCCAGCAGCCAAGTGCCGAACGATTACTACGAGCAGTACTTC. It is translated as CASSQVPNDYYEQYF.

V and J are TRBV2 and TRBJ2-1, with a weak D call TRBD2 (6 bases). Germline CDR1 SNHLY, CDR2 FYNNEI. The CDR3 sequence is 12 residues long. Trimming shortened V by 4 bases and J by 10 bases, and 11 bases separated the two germline ends. CDR3 amino acids: CASSVEGGEQFF. For the CDR3, the DNA is TGTGCCAGCAGTGTCGAGGGAGGAGAGCAGTTCTTC.

The CDR3 DNA follows: TGTGCCAGCAGCTTAGTTCTGGGACTAGCGAATGAGACCCAGTACTTC. Its protein is CASSLVLGLANETQYF. This chain joins TRBV7-9 and TRBJ2-5; 10 bases line up with TRBD2. The CDR3 totals 16 residues. Trimming at V came to 1 base and at J to 5 bases, leaving 7 bases not matched to a gene. Germline V gives CDR1 SEHNR, CDR2 FQNEAQ (reference sequence).